One T cell receptor (beta chain) is described in this entry. CD8+ T cell subsets were each sorted in triplicate, 300,000 or so cells apiece. Preparation of TRB cDNA libraries relied on 5' RACE carrying UMI labels. TCRdb re-called the 5' RACE reads and gives one entry per CDR3 protein, without DNA. With 55,000 to 65,000 distinct CDR3 sequences in the sample, the ten largest clones hold about 4.5%. This CDR3 comprises 14 residues. Germline V lookup: CDR1 ENHRY, CDR2 SYGVKD. These data originate in a study of CXCR3-negative and CXCR3-positive naive CD8 T cells. This sequence originates from a human donor in good health. Some clones in this sample may be carry-over from other donors' samples. The material sequenced was naive CXCR3- CD8+ T cells from blood. Regarding subset: CD45RO-CCR7+CD27+CD95- naive CD8+ T cells lacking CXCR3 (TNR3-). J is TRBJ1-5 and V is TRBV10-3; TCRdb names TRBD1, which stays unverified in the absence of DNA. CDR3 protein: CAISREQVRQPQHF.